The sequence of this T cell receptor (beta chain) was determined in a study of CD8 T cells in Susac syndrome. The length of the CDR3 is 16 residues. V gave up 2 bases and J gave up 2 bases, with 15 bases separating them. Germline assignment: CDR1 SGHDT and CDR2 YYEEEE. Reverse transcription of roughly 0.45 to 1 ug RNA used random hexamers. Across 54 Vbeta and 13 Jbeta, TCR beta CDR3 was amplified with immunoSEQ multiplex PCR. In TCRdb, the immunoSEQ multiplex PCR reads were re-called with MiXCR into one record per CDR3 protein. The sample holds about 210,000 distinct CDR3 sequences, about 94% seen once. CD8+ and CD4+ T cells from blood underwent TCR beta sequencing, which was carried out in a high-throughput format. While CD8+ and CD4+ T cells were isolated negatively, TEMRA cells were enriched by FACS.

The TCR sequence derives from a human donor in good health. V usage is TRBV5-6 and J usage is TRBJ2-3; D is unclear. The sequenced sample consisted of CD4+ T cells from PBMCs. CDR3 DNA sequence: TGTGCCAGCAGCTTTCGTTTAGTAGGGAACACAGATACGCAGTATTTT. This translates into CASSFRLVGNTDTQYF.